This T cell receptor (beta chain) was captured in a study of low-dose radiotherapy and immunotherapy resistance in tumors. At the level of the study: Each two-week cycle included intravenous cyclophosphamide 200 mg/m2, given one day before radiation and immunotherapy.

Trimming removed 6 bases at V and 8 bases at J, with 28 bases between. The CDR3 is 17 residues long. Germline CDR1 SQVTM, CDR2 ANQGSEA. Donors received a regimen that comprised nivolumab, ipilimumab, aspirin, low-dose cyclophosphamide and low-dose radiotherapy. The count of this clonotype is one. Primers targeting TRAV and TRBV primed first-strand cDNA, covering alpha and beta chains. TCRs were put through roughly 19 PCR cycles of amplification with Phusion. A constant-region primer and the V-primer adapter served as the primer pair. The isolated mRNA underwent amplification through in vitro transcription. One entry per CDR3 protein, called by TCRdb with MiXCR from the reads. The sample holds 5,900 or so distinct CDR3 sequences; approximately 78% are singletons and the top ten take approximately 5.9%.

This clonotype originated in a human donor with advanced metastatic prostate, ovarian, gallbladder or colorectal cancer (not recorded which). This table probably holds off-target reads from a library built for another chain. This chain links TRBV29-1 with TRBJ2-2, with TRBD2 as a possible D gene (6 bases). CDR3 DNA: TGCAGCGTGCGGTTTGGGGGAGGTGGCCCCCTTGTGGGGGAGCTGTTTTTT. This translates into CSVRFGGGGPLVGELFF.